This entry concerns a single TCR beta chain. What it binds is unknown. The entry originates in a study of T cells expressing NK-cell markers. Study-wide results and caveats: Whether expanded NKG2C+ T cell clones were HCMV specific stayed uncertain. A handful of donors likewise had their CD3+CD56-NKG2C+ fraction led by these clonotypes.

5'RACE template switching built TCR beta cDNA with unique molecular identifiers. TCRdb processed the 5' RACE reads again and assigns one entry to each CDR3 protein, with no DNA. The sample totals 500,000 to 700,000 distinct CDR3 sequences; its top ten clones hold approximately 3.6%. From germline, CDR1 is SGHVS and CDR2 FNYEAQ. The CDR3 covers 13 residues. The gene calls are TRBV7-6 and TRBJ2-2. Sequencing was performed on blood T cells: a sorted CD56 or NKG2C T cell subset, CD4+ or CD8+ T cells, or bulk PBMC T cells (not recorded which). This sequence was found in a man younger than 35 in good health. The chain's CDR3 is CASSPVEAGELFF.